These T cell receptor beta chains were read from a single sample in a study of shared clonotypes between healthy human individuals. Profiling relied on immunoSEQ multiplex PCR, and the TCRdb table lists in-frame clones only, not all of them. This sample yields about 1 million clones, of which around 75% are seen a single time; 1.5% belongs to the top ten. Material: memory CD4+ T cells sorted from blood. These receptors all stem from a man between 18 and 29 years old in good health. Each CDR3 is given with its conserved first and last residue. D genes are given only for firm matches. Expanded clones get a size class; other rows say once, few or many, or leave the size out.

abundance,d_gene,len,v_gene,j_gene,CDR3nt,CDR3aa
.,.,11,TRBV7-2,TRBJ1-1,TGTGCCAGCAGCGAGGGGGGAGGAGCTTTCTTT,CASSEGGGAFF
once,.,14,TRBV10-3,TRBJ2-7,TGTGCCATCAGTGAGGGGCGGGCGAGAAACGAGCAGTACTTC,CAISEGRARNEQYF
once,.,14,TRBV19,TRBJ1-5,TGTGCCAGTACCATCCAAACAGGGCCTCAGCCCCAGCATTTT,CASTIQTGPQPQHF
.,.,13,TRBV29-1,TRBJ2-2,TGCAGCGTTGACCCGACGAACACCGGGGAGCTGTTTTTT,CSVDPTNTGELFF
.,.,17,TRBV9,TRBJ1-6,TGTGCCAGCAGCGTAGATCAGGCCTACTCCTATAATTCACCCCTCCACTTT,CASSVDQAYSYNSPLHF
.,.,15,TRBV2,TRBJ1-2,TGTGCCAGCAGTGCCCGGGACTCTTCTAACTATGGCTACACCTTC,CASSARDSSNYGYTF
.,.,13,TRBV19,TRBJ2-1,TGTGCCAGTAGTGTCCAGTCTAGCAATGAGCAGTTCTTC,CASSVQSSNEQFF
.,TRBD2,16,TRBV29-1,TRBJ2-3,TGCAGCGTTGATATGGCCGGGACTAGCGGAGGAGATACGCAGTATTTT,CSVDMAGTSGGDTQYF
few,.,14,TRBV7-9,TRBJ2-5,TGTGCCAGCAGCTGGAGCAGGGTTCAAGAGACCCAGTACTTC,CASSWSRVQETQYF
.,.,17,TRBV18,TRBJ2-1,TGTGCCAGCTCACCTTTAGTTTTACGGGGCTCCTACAATGAGCAGTTCTTC,CASSPLVLRGSYNEQFF
.,.,15,TRBV5-8,TRBJ2-1,TGTGCCAGCAGCTATGGACAAGGCTCCTACAATGAGCAGTTCTTC,CASSYGQGSYNEQFF
.,.,16,TRBV5-4,TRBJ1-1,TGTGCCAGCAGCTTGCCCGCCCAGGGTTCGGACACTGAAGCTTTCTTT,CASSLPAQGSDTEAFF
.,TRBD2,16,TRBV5-1,TRBJ2-5,TGCGCCAGCAGCCGGTTACTAGCGGGAACTCGGGAGACCCAGTACTTC,CASSRLLAGTRETQYF
.,.,15,TRBV5-1,TRBJ1-5,TGCGCCAGCAGCTTGAGCGGGGAGAGCAATCAGCCCCAGCATTTT,CASSLSGESNQPQHF
.,TRBD1,13,TRBV5-1,TRBJ2-7,TGCGCCAGCCAACAGGCAGGGGGCTACGAGCAGTACTTC,CASQQAGGYEQYF
.,.,17,TRBV10-3,TRBJ2-1,TGTGCCATCAGTGAGTCGTTTGATTGGACAGCTTCCAATGAGCAGTTCTTC,CAISESFDWTASNEQFF
few,.,13,TRBV5-1,TRBJ1-1,TGCGCCAGCAGCGGACAGTGGGGGACTGAAGCTTTCTTT,CASSGQWGTEAFF
.,.,14,TRBV5-1,TRBJ1-4,TGCGCCAGCAGCTCCGGCCGGGGGAATGAAAAACTGTTTTTT,CASSSGRGNEKLFF
.,.,14,TRBV30,TRBJ1-5,TGTGCCTGGAGAGCAGGGAGGGGGGATCAGCCCCAGCATTTT,CAWRAGRGDQPQHF
.,.,15,TRBV5-4,TRBJ2-1,TGTGCCAGCAGCTTGTCGTCCGGAAACTACAATGAGCAGTTCTTC,CASSLSSGNYNEQFF
.,.,11,TRBV20-1,TRBJ1-2,TGCAGTGCAGATGTGGGGTATGGCTACACCTTC,CSADVGYGYTF
.,TRBD2,16,TRBV10-3,TRBJ2-2,TGTGCCATCAGTGAGAACCCTAGCGGGAGAATCGGGGAGCTGTTTTTT,CAISENPSGRIGELFF
.,.,13,TRBV28,TRBJ2-7,TGTGCCAGCAGGCCCGGGAGCAACTACGAGCAGTACTTC,CASRPGSNYEQYF
.,.,15,TRBV21-1,TRBJ1-1,TGTGCCAGCAGCATACGAGGGAAGGTGAACACTGAAGCTTTCTTT,CASSIRGKVNTEAFF
many,.,13,TRBV29-1,TRBJ1-1,TGCAGCGTTGAAGCGGAGATGAACACTGAAGCTTTCTTT,CSVEAEMNTEAFF
.,.,14,TRBV7-2,TRBJ1-2,TGTGCCAGCAGCCCCGGGACAACTAACTATGGCTACACCTTC,CASSPGTTNYGYTF
.,TRBD2,17,TRBV27,TRBJ2-1,TGTGCCAGCACCCAGGGTCTACTAGCGGGGGGGCACAATGAGCAGTTCTTC,CASTQGLLAGGHNEQFF
few,TRBD1,16,TRBV14,TRBJ1-6,TGTGCCAGCAGCCGCTCGGGGTCAGGGGGCTTTTCACCCCTCCACTTT,CASSRSGSGGFSPLHF
.,TRBD1,15,TRBV5-1,TRBJ1-2,TGCGCCAGCAGCCTCGCTCCGACAGGGGGTTGGGGCTACACCTTC,CASSLAPTGGWGYTF
.,TRBD2,16,TRBV18,TRBJ2-5,TGTGCCAGCTCACCAGGGACTAGCGGGACGCCAGAGACCCAGTACTTC,CASSPGTSGTPETQYF
few,TRBD1,14,TRBV6-1,TRBJ1-1,TGTGCCAGCCGGGACAGGGCGTTAGGAACTGAAGCTTTCTTT,CASRDRALGTEAFF
many,.,16,TRBV6-6,TRBJ2-1,TGTGCCAGCAGTTACTCGCGCCGGGACTCCTACAATGAGCAGTTCTTC,CASSYSRRDSYNEQFF
.,TRBD2,16,TRBV2,TRBJ2-3,TGTGCCAGCAGTCCCGGGACTAGCGGGGCGGGAGATACGCAGTATTTT,CASSPGTSGAGDTQYF
.,.,15,TRBV6-5,TRBJ2-7,TGTGCCAGTAGCCTCGGGAGTTCAGGGAAATACGAGCAGTACTTC,CASSLGSSGKYEQYF
few,TRBD2,15,TRBV11-2,TRBJ2-2,TGTGCCAGCACGGGGACTAGCGGTAACACCGGGGAGCTGTTTTTT,CASTGTSGNTGELFF
.,.,16,TRBV4-1,TRBJ1-2,TGCGCCAGCAGCCAAGGTCGCGACCTCGGGGCGTCTGGCTACACCTTC,CASSQGRDLGASGYTF
.,.,15,TRBV6-5,TRBJ1-5,TGTGCCAGCAGGGCCAGCGGGACACCGAATCAGCCCCAGCATTTT,CASRASGTPNQPQHF
.,TRBD2,16,TRBV18,TRBJ2-1,TGTGCCAGCTCACCGTATACTAGCGGGACGTACAATGAGCAGTTCTTC,CASSPYTSGTYNEQFF
.,.,15,TRBV30,TRBJ2-5,TGTGCCTGGAGGATCGCGACGGGGGCCCCCGGGACCCAGTACTTC,CAWRIATGAPGTQYF
few,.,14,TRBV5-6,TRBJ2-5,TGTGCCAGCAGCGTGGGACGCAACCAAGAGACCCAGTACTTC,CASSVGRNQETQYF
few,.,15,TRBV5-5,TRBJ1-1,TGTGCCAGCAGCCCCTTGGGACATCTGAACACTGAAGCTTTCTTT,CASSPLGHLNTEAFF
.,TRBD1,17,TRBV7-9,TRBJ1-4,TGTGCCAGCAGCTTAGGGGATTACAGGGGAACTAATGAAAAACTGTTTTTT,CASSLGDYRGTNEKLFF